Listed below are T cell receptor beta chains from one sample, sequenced in a study of blood T cell repertoires in COVID-19. Sequencing was performed with immunoSEQ multiplex PCR; in TCRdb, only in-frame clones are kept and a portion is missing. The data show about 370,000 clones, almost 90% seen once. The sample was peripheral blood. The receptors were sampled from a man between 18 and 35 years old with active or convalescent COVID-19. Each CDR3 is given without its conserved first and last residue. Rows may omit the clone size; those that give it use once, few, many or a size class.

cdr3_aa,clone_size,v_call
ASSLAPGGAQY,once,TRBV7-2
ASKRYSNQPQH,.,TRBV7-8
SVPEVFNEQF,.,TRBV29-1
ASSPIQGVSGDTQY,.,TRBV3-1/TRBV3-2
ASSEAMGQGGAGELF,.,TRBV6-1
ASESRNDREGAF,few,TRBV7-9
ASSDLGTGTNQPQH,once,TRBV6-2/TRBV6-3
ASSQTIWTSGNNEQF,.,TRBV14
ASSLDTGERGGYT,.,TRBV13
ASSPWASGGSTDTQY,.,TRBV5-1
AWSPGQRYNEQF,once,TRBV30
ASSFRTSGTLGDTQY,.,TRBV7-3
ASSTLQRGGSYEQY,.,TRBV19
SASPRMNTEAF,.,TRBV20-1
ASRTGTGGTLANVLT,.,TRBV28
SVDGTSGRARQETQY,.,TRBV29-1
ASSRGGKPPLH,.,TRBV18
ASSQGMLGTDTQY,.,TRBV18
ASSLRPGDPYEQY,.,TRBV18
ASSQGWEITDTQY,.,TRBV3-1/TRBV3-2
ASSLGETYEQY,.,TRBV11-1
ASNNRGKGEKLF,.,TRBV7-9
ASKKQGEGPTSEQY,.,TRBV28
ASSPGTDYLNEKLF,.,TRBV5-8
ASSNRALYEQY,once,TRBV19
ASSQAPRAGDTEAF,.,TRBV4-3
ASSYAGINEQF,.,TRBV6-6
ASSLEGALDNEQF,.,TRBV5-5
ASSVGRGGTLSTNEKLF,.,TRBV9
ASSLDRGGRLNTEAF,.,TRBV7-8
ASSATSTPEAF,.,TRBV27
ASSSQRNTEAF,.,TRBV11-3
ASRTGGAGAF,.,TRBV12-3/TRBV12-4
ASSYERGNNEQF,.,TRBV6-5
ASSFGTGPHGYT,.,TRBV5-6
AISAGQGSGYT,.,TRBV10-3
ASSVDRERYGIQY,.,TRBV2
ASSYLQYYEQY,.,TRBV6-5
ASSVTGLAGRKGVQY,.,TRBV9
ASSPLFGNTIY,.,TRBV27
ATSSATAGQRTHT,.,TRBV15
ASIERDTDTQY,.,TRBV4-2
ASSGGGNRRETQY,.,TRBV2
ASTTSGSSYNEQF,.,TRBV28
SASEGVSYNSPLH,.,TRBV20-1
ASSLVRAMNTEAF,.,TRBV5-6
ASRSQGYTEAF,.,TRBV6-1
ASLESNQPQH,once,TRBV28
ASSLGSQGHGYT,.,TRBV7-9
ASSFGRVDTIY,.,TRBV5-5
ASSQPDTWENIQY,.,TRBV7-9
ASSEQGAMTEAF,.,TRBV2
ASTKQGQGVYEQY,.,TRBV6-6
ASSTSDTQY,.,TRBV28
ASSFTRGTDTQY,.,TRBV27